This paragraph covers one T cell receptor beta chain sequence. As processed by the authors: By means of reference gene primer amplification, nucleated cell counts were estimated. The protocol was immunoSEQ multiplex PCR, while the TCRdb copy is restricted to in-frame clones and leaves out a portion. V and J calls and clone size come straight from that table; D and trimming were deduced from the DNA. The sample gives about 210,000 clones, under 95% of which show up once; about 1.3% is in the top ten. The sample belongs to a study of blood T cell repertoires in COVID-19. In the study overall: The study drew acute and convalescent COVID-19 samples from the United States, Italy and Spain.

The CDR3 has 16 residues. Germline V gene data show CDR1 as MDHEN and CDR2 as SYDVKM. The V and J ends lost 5 bases and 6 bases respectively, with 20 bases between them. The chain combines TRBV28 with TRBJ1-5, with D possibly being TRBD1 (6 bases). What was sequenced was peripheral blood. The receptor's source is a man aged 25 to 45 with acute or convalescent COVID-19. As DNA, the CDR3 is TGTGCCAGCAGTGGACCCAGAACGGGGGGGCTTCAGCCCCAGCATTTT. This translates into CASSGPRTGGLQPQHF. Drawing the rest from reference TRBV28 and TRBJ1-5, the complete variable domain is DVKVTQSSRYLVKRTGEKVFLECVQDMDHENMFWYRQDPGLGLRLIYFSYDVKMKEKGDIPEGYSVSREKKERFSLILESASTNQTSMYLCASSGPRTGGLQPQHFGDGTRLSIL.